The 13 T cell receptor beta chains given below trace back to one sample, sequenced in a study of Graves' ophthalmopathy and Graves' hyperthyroidism. The study amplified TCR beta CDR3 regions using RNA transcripts. RT-PCR was first run with HTBI primers, then multiplex PCR in a second round. TCRdb used MiXCR to reprocess the multiplex PCR reads, holding one entry per CDR3 protein. Of roughly 410,000 distinct CDR3 sequences listed, 15% are singletons. Sequencing input: peripheral blood. These receptors were taken from a woman aged 18-29 years with stable Graves' hyperthyroidism.

In this sample, this clonotype turned up many times. This rearrangement joins TRBV20-1 to TRBJ1-5; perhaps TRBD1 as D (5 bases). CDR1 and CDR2 from the germline V gene are DFQATT and SNEGSKA (reference sequence). The CDR3 runs to 13 residues. V gave up 3 bases and J gave up 1 base, with 7 bases separating them. As DNA, the CDR3 is TGCAGTGCTAGTAACAGGAGCAATCAGCCCCAGCATTTT. Translating gives CSASNRSNQPQHF.

In its sample, this clonotype was seen many times. The rearrangement uses TRBV7-2 and TRBJ2-7, with D maybe TRBD1 (5 bases). The V gene lost 5 bases and the J gene lost 1 base, with 9 bases spanning the gap. Germline-derived CDR1 and CDR2 are SGHTA and FQGNSA. The CDR3 runs to 13 residues. CDR3 nucleotides: TGTGCCAGCAGCCATAGGGGTTCCTACGAGCAGTACTTC. Residues: CASSHRGSYEQYF.

Ten or more counts support this clonotype. This chain links TRBV20-1 with TRBJ2-5; 10 bases fit TRBD2. Trimming removed 3 bases from V and 1 base from J; junction bases left unmatched: 11. There are 17 residues in the CDR3. CDR1 is DFQATT, CDR2 SNEGSKA, per germline (reference sequence). The CDR3, as DNA: TGCAGTGCTAGGAGCCTAGCGGGGGTGCCCTTCCAAGAGACCCAGTACTTC. Protein: CSARSLAGVPFQETQYF.

This clonotype was picked up many times. The DNA of the CDR3 is TGTGCCAGCAGTTCCGGACTAGCGGGGTTCTACGAGCAGTACTTC. It yields the protein CASSSGLAGFYEQYF. The gene calls are TRBV28 and TRBJ2-7; 12 bases are shared with TRBD2. With V trimmed by 4 bases and J by 3 bases, 4 bases remained unmatched. The CDR3 is 15 amino acids. The germline V gene has CDR1 MDHEN and CDR2 SYDVKM.

This clonotype was detected many times. The chain links TRBV20-1 to TRBJ1-1, with D possibly TRBD1 on 5 matching bases. Germline lookup yields CDR1 DFQATT and CDR2 SNEGSKA (reference sequence). The CDR3 contains 14 residues. The V end was cut by 5 bases, the J end by 2 bases, with 15 bases between. The CDR3, as DNA: TGCAGTGCTGGCCTGGACACCGCAAACACTGAAGCTTTCTTT. It encodes CSAGLDTANTEAFF.

This clonotype has at least ten counts. The chain employs TRBV20-1 and TRBJ2-7; D is possibly TRBD1 (6 bases). The CDR3 loop spans 13 amino acids. The V gene's germline CDR1 is DFQATT and CDR2 SNEGSKA (reference sequence). Trimming removed 3 bases from V and 1 base from J, with 10 bases in between. CDR3 DNA sequence: TGCAGTGCTAGCAACAGGGCGTCCTACGAGCAGTACTTC. This translates into CSASNRASYEQYF.

This clonotype has at least ten counts. The chain employs TRBV7-9 and TRBJ2-7, with D possibly being TRBD1 (5 bases). Trimming cost V 4 bases and J 2 bases, with 12 bases left between them. The CDR3 totals 14 residues. Looked up from germline, CDR1 is SEHNR and CDR2 is FQNEAQ (reference sequence). The CDR3 DNA follows: TGTGCCAGCAGCTCCAGACAGCACCCCTACGAGCAGTACTTC. This codes for CASSSRQHPYEQYF. The variable domain in full, completed from reference TRBV7-9 and TRBJ2-7, reads DTGVSQNPRHKITKRGQNVTFRCDPISEHNRLYWYRQTLGQGPEFLTYFQNEAQLEKSRLLSDRFSAERPKGSFSTLEIQRTEQGDSAMYLCASSSRQHPYEQYFGPGTRLTVT.

The chain carries TRBV15 and TRBJ2-5; TRBD2 agrees at 7 bases. Trimming took 1 base from V and 3 from J; bases not matched to a gene: 5. CDR1 is LNHNV and CDR2 is YYDKDF in the germline V gene (reference sequence). There are 15 residues in the CDR3. DNA of the CDR3: TGTGCCACCAGCAGAGCGATAAGCGGGAAAGAGACCCAGTACTTC. Its translation is CATSRAISGKETQYF.

This clonotype was seen ten or more times. This sequence joins TRBV19 and TRBJ1-3; D is unclear. Germline V CDR1 and CDR2: LNHDA, SQIVND (reference sequence). The CDR3 contains 13 residues. Trimming removed 7 bases at V and 0 bases at J, with 7 bases between. The chain's CDR3 is CASNHASGNTIYF. In DNA form, the CDR3 reads TGTGCCAGTAATCATGCCTCTGGAAACACCATATATTTT.

This clonotype was seen many times. This chain joins TRBV6-2 or TRBV6-3 and TRBJ2-2; 9 bases are shared with TRBD2. The CDR3 runs to 16 residues. The V and J ends lost 2 bases and 0 bases, in that order; junction bases with no gene match: 1. Germline V gives CDR1 MNHEY, CDR2 SVGEGT. The CDR3 loop is CASSYSGGTNTGELFF. DNA of the CDR3: TGTGCCAGCAGTTACAGCGGGGGGACGAACACCGGGGAGCTGTTTTTT.

This clonotype was detected many times. The chain employs TRBV18 and TRBJ2-5; D perhaps matches TRBD2 (5 bases). V gave up 3 bases and J gave up 5 bases, with 13 bases separating them. The length of the CDR3 is 14 residues. CDR1 KGHSH and CDR2 LQKENI come from the germline V gene. The CDR3 here is CASSPSWGEETQYF. CDR3 sequence (DNA): TGTGCCAGCTCACCTTCGTGGGGAGAGGAGACCCAGTACTTC.

This clonotype was found many times. A read error may be the cause here, since a much bigger clone is one base away. The DNA of the CDR3 is TGTACCAGCATCCGGGACAGGGCCAACGTCCTGACTTTC. It translates to CTSIRDRANVLTF. The chain carries TRBV2 and TRBJ2-6, with D perhaps TRBD1 (6 bases). The CDR3 has 13 amino acids. Germline V gene data show CDR1 as SNHLY and CDR2 as FYNNEI.

This clonotype was found many times. The chain joins TRBV20-1 to TRBJ1-5; D not resolved. Germline values: CDR1 DFQATT, CDR2 SNEGSKA (reference sequence). The V and J ends lost 0 bases and 7 bases respectively, with 13 bases between them. The CDR3 covers 14 residues. CDR3 DNA sequence: TGCAGTGCTAGAGATCCCGGGGTCGGGCAGCCCCAGCATTTT. Its protein is CSARDPGVGQPQHF.